Described below is a single T cell receptor (beta chain) sequence and its context. The sample comes from a study of shared T cell receptors in the human thymus. Data came from immunoSEQ multiplex PCR; TCRdb stores just in-frame clones and leaves some out. This table has about 660,000 clones, about 89% appearing once. The CDR3 is 16 amino acids. Germline V gene data show CDR1 as SNHLY and CDR2 as FYNNEI. The V and J ends lost 1 base and 3 bases respectively, with 16 bases between them. These data were likewise used in another study, on human thymus T cells. Per that paper: Surgeons resected thymus tissue during corrective heart surgery.

This sequence joins TRBV2 and TRBJ2-7; tentative D call: TRBD2 (6 bases). The TCR sequence derives from a boy in the first two years of life with a congenital heart defect. The sequencing input was thymocytes. CDR3 nucleotides: TGTGCCAGCAGTGAAGTAGGGGCAGGAGGGTACTACGAGCAGTACTTC. Translation: CASSEVGAGGYYEQYF.